Described below is a single T cell receptor (beta chain) sequence and its context. Its antigen is undetermined. This sample is part of a study of T cell responses to AZD1222 COVID-19 vaccine. Study as a whole: Analysis merged second doses at about 4 or about 12 weeks. Study-wide results and caveats: Unmutated regions of variants are reportedly targeted by nearly half of spike-specific TCRs. Two AZD1222 administrations were followed by greater Spike-specific TCR breadth and depth.

CDR1 and CDR2 from the germline V gene are SGHRS and YFSETQ. CDR3 length: 15 amino acids. The J segment lost 3 bases and the V segment lost 1 base, leaving 4 bases of the junction unmatched. Repertoires were generated with immunoSEQ multiplex PCR, while TCRdb's copy carries only in-frame clones and drops some. The profile shows about 120,000 clones, 65% to 90% of them singletons. The source material was peripheral blood, sampled on day 0 of AZD1222 vaccination. The source is an adult in good health. This chain links TRBV5-1 with TRBJ2-3, with 8 bases that match TRBD2. The CDR3 sequence: CASSLTGTRTDTQYF. CDR3 sequence (DNA): TGCGCCAGCAGCTTGACTGGGACTAGAACAGATACGCAGTATTTT.